These 23 T cell receptor beta chains were sequenced from one sample in a study of blood T cell repertoires in COVID-19. The protocol was immunoSEQ multiplex PCR, while the TCRdb copy is restricted to in-frame clones and leaves out a portion. The sample holds about 220,000 clones, around 82% seen once. Sequencing was carried out using peripheral blood. The receptors were gathered from a woman aged 30 to 39 who had recovered from COVID-19.

The chain recombines TRBV6-6 with TRBJ1-6, with D unresolved. Germline CDR1 and CDR2: MNHNY and SVGAGI (reference sequence). V lost 0 bases and J lost 9, with 15 bases in between. The CDR3 is made up of 16 amino acids. CDR3 in DNA: TGTGCCAGCAGTTACTCGATACGGGATATGGGTTCACCCCTCCACTTT. It encodes CASSYSIRDMGSPLHF.

J is TRBJ2-7 and V is TRBV4-1; 7 bases agree with TRBD2. This CDR3 spans 17 amino acids. The ends lost 0 bases at V and 2 bases at J; junction bases unmatched: 10. The germline V gene encodes CDR1 MGHRA and CDR2 YSYEKL. CDR3 sequence (DNA): TGCGCCAGCAGCCAAGATCGTTTGGCGGGAGTCGCCTACGAGCAGTACTTC. Its protein is CASSQDRLAGVAYEQYF.

The chain recombines TRBV12-5 with TRBJ2-7, with TRBD2 matching over 15 bases. CDR1 is LGHNT, CDR2 FRNRAP, per germline. The J segment lost 4 bases and the V segment lost 5 bases, leaving 6 bases of the junction unmatched. The CDR3 is made up of 16 amino acids. The chain's CDR3 is CASGRGTSGRTYEQYF. DNA for the CDR3: TGTGCTAGTGGTCGGGGGACTAGCGGGAGGACTTACGAGCAGTACTTC.

The CDR3 sequence is CASSQVGILVAGGPGDTQYF. The CDR3 DNA reads as TGTGCCAGCAGCCAAGTCGGTATACTTGTGGCGGGAGGGCCGGGAGATACGCAGTATTTT. This chain links TRBV14 with TRBJ2-3; 9 bases are shared with TRBD2. Germline CDR1 SGHDN, CDR2 FVKESK. V trimming: 1 base; J trimming: 5 bases; junction bases outside the gene matches: 19. This CDR3 has 20 amino acids.

This sequence joins TRBV6-5 and TRBJ2-1, with D possibly matching TRBD1 (7 bases). Trimming stripped 8 bases from V and 9 bases from J, with 17 bases between. This CDR3 is 13 amino acids long. CDR1 MNHEY and CDR2 SVGAGI come from the germline V gene. The CDR3 here is CASRAQGGGEQFF. The CDR3 coding sequence is TGTGCCAGCCGAGCCCAGGGGGGAGGTGAGCAGTTCTTC.

The table lists this clone with a few counts. J is TRBJ2-3 and V is TRBV20-1, with 7 bases lining up with TRBD2. Germline trimming cut 3 bases from V and 1 base from J; bases unmatched to any gene: 7. The germline V gene has CDR1 DFQATT and CDR2 SNEGSKA (reference sequence). This CDR3 has 15 amino acids. CDR3: CSASPREAGTDTQYF. CDR3 nucleotides: TGCAGTGCTAGTCCCCGGGAGGCGGGCACAGATACGCAGTATTTT.

The J gene is TRBJ1-5, the V gene TRBV6-5; 8 nucleotides line up with TRBD1. The CDR3 totals 16 residues. Germline V CDR1 and CDR2: MNHEY, SVGAGI. Trimming removed 2 bases from V and 0 bases from J; junction bases left unmatched: 3. The CDR3 is CASSYPGQGSNQPQHF. The DNA of the CDR3 is TGTGCCAGCAGTTACCCCGGACAGGGTAGCAATCAGCCCCAGCATTTT.

In its sample, this clone was seen a few times. This chain joins TRBV3-1 (or the pseudogene TRBV3-2) and TRBJ1-1, with 8 nucleotides matching TRBD1. This CDR3 is 14 amino acids long. The germline CDR1 and CDR2 sequences are LGHDT and YNNKEL (reference sequence). With 4 bases clipped from V and 3 bases from J, the junction kept 4 bases outside the gene matches. The CDR3 here is CASSLQGADTEAFF. In nucleotides, the CDR3 is TGTGCCAGCAGCCTTCAGGGGGCGGACACTGAAGCTTTCTTT.

This chain joins TRBV7-3 and TRBJ2-1; 8 bases are a match to TRBD2. The CDR3 loop spans 12 amino acids. CDR1 is SGHTA and CDR2 is FQGTGA in the germline V gene. V shed 7 bases, J shed 8 bases, and the junction held 4 bases outside the gene matches. This CDR3 is CASKGAGDEQFF. CDR3 sequence (DNA): TGTGCCAGCAAAGGAGCGGGAGATGAGCAGTTCTTC.

The V gene is TRBV5-1, the J gene TRBJ2-1; no reliable D call. This CDR3 is built from 14 residues. Germline lookup yields CDR1 SGHRS and CDR2 YFSETQ. V lost 2 bases and J lost 5, with 11 bases in between. CDR3 amino acids: CASSLPYPNNEQFF. CDR3 bases: TGCGCCAGCAGCTTACCCTACCCCAACAATGAGCAGTTCTTC.

V gene TRBV15 combines with J gene TRBJ2-7, with D tentatively TRBD2 (5 bases). The CDR3 totals 15 residues. Trimming removed 5 bases from V and 5 bases from J, with 19 bases in between. CDR1 and CDR2 from the germline V gene are LNHNV and YYDKDF (reference sequence). The CDR3 loop is CATSVRTGGVDEQYF. The CDR3 region has the DNA TGTGCCACCAGCGTGAGGACTGGAGGCGTAGACGAGCAGTACTTC.

The V and J genes are TRBV11-3 and TRBJ2-2; D perhaps matches TRBD1 (5 bases). The CDR3 spans 14 residues. From germline, CDR1 is SGHNT and CDR2 YENEEA. With 4 bases removed from V and 7 bases from J, the gap between germline ends came to 13 bases. The CDR3 sequence: CASSSGLVGGELFF. The CDR3 nucleotides read TGTGCCAGCAGCTCAGGGCTGGTCGGCGGGGAGCTGTTTTTT.

The rearrangement uses TRBV6-1 and TRBJ2-7; a possible D gene is TRBD1 (5 bases). Trimming pared 2 bases from V and 7 bases from J, leaving 15 bases between. This CDR3 spans 14 amino acids. Germline values: CDR1 MNHNS, CDR2 SASEGT. CDR3 DNA: TGTGCCAGCAGTGAAAGACAGAATGTTAGGGAGCAGTACTTC. Encoded protein: CASSERQNVREQYF.

The rearrangement uses TRBV28 and TRBJ2-7; 13 nucleotides match TRBD2. Germline CDR1 is MDHEN and CDR2 is SYDVKM. J lost 5 bases, V lost 6 bases, and 7 bases had no gene match. The CDR3 is 15 residues long. The CDR3 DNA reads as TGTGCCAGCAGCCCGGGGACTAGCGGGAAACACGAGCAGTACTTC. This translates into CASSPGTSGKHEQYF.

This clone occurred a few times. The J gene is TRBJ2-1, the V gene TRBV29-1; 8 positions match TRBD1. There are 14 residues in the CDR3. Germline V gives CDR1 SQVTM, CDR2 ANQGSEA. The junction had 10 bases not matched to a gene; V was cut back by 3 bases and J by 9 bases. CDR3 amino acids: CSVDSSGGGGEQFF. DNA for the CDR3: TGCAGCGTTGATTCCTCAGGGGGCGGCGGTGAGCAGTTCTTC.

The CDR3 region is CASSDRGKYQPQHF. The CDR3 coding sequence is TGTGCCAGCAGTGACAGGGGAAAATATCAGCCCCAGCATTTT. This chain links TRBV2 with TRBJ1-5; weak D call: TRBD1 (6 bases). Germline CDR1 and CDR2: SNHLY and FYNNEI. V lost 3 bases to trimming and J lost 5 bases, with 11 bases between them. CDR3 size: 14 residues.

The chain recombines TRBV7-2 with TRBJ2-7, with D tentatively TRBD2 (5 bases). Trimming took off 6 bases at V and 6 bases at J, with 15 bases between the two ends. Germline V gives CDR1 SGHTA, CDR2 FQGNSA. The CDR3 contains 13 residues. CDR3 region: CASRERLGFEQYF. CDR3 in DNA: TGTGCCAGCAGAGAGCGGTTAGGGTTCGAGCAGTACTTC. Full variable domain (rest looked up from reference TRBV7-2 and TRBJ2-7): GAGVSQSPSNKVTEKGKDVELRCDPISGHTALYWYRQSLGQGLEFLIYFQGNSAPDKSGLPSDRFSAERTGGSVSTLTIQRTQQEDSAVYLCASRERLGFEQYFGPGTRLTVT.

The CDR3 DNA reads as TGTGCCATCAGTGAGTCGAGGGACAGGGGGCGAGGCTACACCTTC. As protein: CAISESRDRGRGYTF. The chain carries TRBV10-3 and TRBJ1-2; 12 bases fit TRBD1. V lost 0 bases, J lost 8 bases, and 4 bases stayed unmatched. The length of the CDR3 is 15 residues. Per germline, CDR1 ENHRY and CDR2 SYGVKD.

The chain has TRBV9 and TRBJ1-4; D may be TRBD1 (6 bases). Looked up from germline, CDR1 is SGDLS and CDR2 is YYNGEE. V lost 4 bases and J 8 bases, leaving 18 bases between the germline ends. The CDR3 runs 15 residues. The CDR3 here is CASSLQGTAGEKLFF. In nucleotides, the CDR3 is TGTGCCAGCAGCCTCCAGGGGACGGCAGGGGAAAAACTGTTTTTT.

This rearrangement joins TRBV5-1 to TRBJ2-3, with TRBD2 identical over 9 bases. This CDR3 region has 18 residues. Germline values: CDR1 SGHRS, CDR2 YFSETQ. V shed 4 bases and J 1 base; nucleotides not matched to a gene: 13. The CDR3 spells CASSRASLTSGRTDTQYF. CDR3 nucleotides: TGCGCCAGCAGCCGGGCGTCGTTGACTAGCGGTCGCACAGATACGCAGTATTTT.

This clone was counted once. This rearrangement joins TRBV2 to TRBJ2-5; TRBD2 aligns across 15 bases. J lost 4 bases, V lost 5 bases, and 5 bases had no gene match. Per germline, CDR1 SNHLY and CDR2 FYNNEI. The CDR3 has 16 amino acids. The CDR3 DNA is TGTGCCAGCAGTACTGGACTAGCGGGAGGGGGAGAGACCCAGTACTTC. Its translation is CASSTGLAGGGETQYF.

The chain employs TRBV28 and TRBJ1-4; TRBD1 is a possible D gene (5 bases). Germline V lookup: CDR1 MDHEN, CDR2 SYDVKM. The V and J ends lost 5 bases and 8 bases respectively, with 15 bases between them. This CDR3 is 14 amino acids long. DNA of the CDR3: TGTGCCAGCAGTCGGGGGAGAGAACCCGAAAAACTGTTTTTT. Protein sequence: CASSRGREPEKLFF.

The rearrangement joins TRBV27 to TRBJ2-4, with 9 nucleotides matching TRBD1. Unmatched junction bases numbered 5, after V lost 5 bases and J lost 0 bases. This CDR3 is 16 amino acids long. The germline V gene has CDR1 MNHEY and CDR2 SMNVEV (reference sequence). CDR3 coding DNA: TGTGCCAGCAGTAACGGACAGGGGCTAGCCAAAAACATTCAGTACTTC. Translating it yields CASSNGQGLAKNIQYF.